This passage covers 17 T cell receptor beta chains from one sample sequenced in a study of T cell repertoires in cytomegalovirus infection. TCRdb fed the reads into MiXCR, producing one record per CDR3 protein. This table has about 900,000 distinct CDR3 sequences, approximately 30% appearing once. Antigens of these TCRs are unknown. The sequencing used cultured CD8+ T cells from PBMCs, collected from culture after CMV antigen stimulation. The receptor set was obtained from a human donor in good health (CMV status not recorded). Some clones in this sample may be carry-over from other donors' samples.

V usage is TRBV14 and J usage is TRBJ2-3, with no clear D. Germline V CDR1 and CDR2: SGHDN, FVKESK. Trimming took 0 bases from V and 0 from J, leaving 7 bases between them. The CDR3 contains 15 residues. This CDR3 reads CASSQELISTDTQYF. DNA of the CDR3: TGTGCCAGCAGCCAAGAACTAATCAGCACAGATACGCAGTATTTT.

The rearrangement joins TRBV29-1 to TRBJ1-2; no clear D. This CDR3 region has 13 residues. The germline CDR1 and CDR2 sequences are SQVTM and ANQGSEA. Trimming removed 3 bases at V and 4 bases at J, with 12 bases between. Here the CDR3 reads CSVDGLTPYGYTF. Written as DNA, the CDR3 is TGCAGCGTTGACGGACTGACGCCCTATGGCTACACCTTC.

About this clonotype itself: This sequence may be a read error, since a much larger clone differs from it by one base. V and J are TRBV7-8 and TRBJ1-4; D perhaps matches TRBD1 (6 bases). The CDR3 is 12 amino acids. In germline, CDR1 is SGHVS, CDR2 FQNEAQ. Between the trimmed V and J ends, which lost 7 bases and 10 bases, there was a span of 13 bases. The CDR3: CASNTGQIKLFF. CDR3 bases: TGTGCCAGCAACACAGGACAGATAAAACTGTTTTTT.

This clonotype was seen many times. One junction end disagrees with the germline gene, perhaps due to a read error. The CDR3 is CASSLGSGADPYSNQPQHF. The CDR3 region has the DNA TGTGCTAGCAGCTTAGGTTCGGGGGCTGATCCGTACAGCAATCAGCCCCAGCATTTT. The genes are TRBV7-7 and TRBJ1-5; D possibly corresponds to TRBD1 (6 bases). Germline CDR1 SSHAT, CDR2 FNYEAQ (reference sequence). The CDR3 has 19 residues. Complete variable domain (other parts from reference TRBV7-7 and TRBJ1-5): GAGVSQSPRYKVTKRGQDVTLRCDPISSHATLYWYQQALGQGPEFLTYFNYEAQPDKSGLPSDRFSAERPEGSISTLTIQRTEQRDSAMYRCASSLGSGADPYSNQPQHFGDGTRLSIL.

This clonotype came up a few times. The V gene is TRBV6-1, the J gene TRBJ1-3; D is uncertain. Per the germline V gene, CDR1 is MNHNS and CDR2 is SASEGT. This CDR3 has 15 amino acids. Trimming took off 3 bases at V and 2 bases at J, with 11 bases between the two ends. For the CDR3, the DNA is TGTGCCAGCAGTGAGAGGTTTCCAGCTGGAAACACCATATATTTT. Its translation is CASSERFPAGNTIYF.

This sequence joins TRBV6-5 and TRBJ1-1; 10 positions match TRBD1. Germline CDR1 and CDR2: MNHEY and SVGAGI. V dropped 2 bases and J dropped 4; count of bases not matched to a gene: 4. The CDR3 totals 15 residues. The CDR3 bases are TGTGCCAGCAGTTACCAGGGACAGGGGAGCACTGAAGCTTTCTTT. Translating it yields CASSYQGQGSTEAFF.

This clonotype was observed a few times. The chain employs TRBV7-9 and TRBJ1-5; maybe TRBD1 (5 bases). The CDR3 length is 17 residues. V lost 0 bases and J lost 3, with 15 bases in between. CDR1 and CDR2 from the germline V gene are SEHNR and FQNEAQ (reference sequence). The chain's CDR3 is CASSLAWQGVTNQPQHF. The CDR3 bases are TGTGCCAGCAGCTTAGCGTGGCAGGGAGTGACCAATCAGCCCCAGCATTTT.

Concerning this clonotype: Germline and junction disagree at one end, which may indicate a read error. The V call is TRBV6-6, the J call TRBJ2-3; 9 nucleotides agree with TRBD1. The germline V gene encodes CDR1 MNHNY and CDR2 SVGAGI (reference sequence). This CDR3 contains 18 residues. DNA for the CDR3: TGTGCCAACAGTTACTCGAACGGACAGGGGAAGAGCACAGATACGCAGTATTTT. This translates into CANSYSNGQGKSTDTQYF.

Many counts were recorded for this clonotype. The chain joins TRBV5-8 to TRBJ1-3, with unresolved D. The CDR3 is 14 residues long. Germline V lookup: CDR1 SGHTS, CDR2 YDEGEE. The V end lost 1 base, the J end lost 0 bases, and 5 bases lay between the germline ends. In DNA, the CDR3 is TGTGCCAGCAGCTTGCCCTTCTCTGGAAACACCATATATTTT. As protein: CASSLPFSGNTIYF.

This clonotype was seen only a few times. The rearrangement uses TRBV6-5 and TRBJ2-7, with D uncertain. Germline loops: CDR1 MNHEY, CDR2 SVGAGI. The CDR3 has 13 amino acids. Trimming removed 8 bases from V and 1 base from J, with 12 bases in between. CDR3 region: CASVHLGSYEQYF. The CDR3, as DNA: TGTGCCAGCGTCCATCTCGGTTCCTACGAGCAGTACTTC.

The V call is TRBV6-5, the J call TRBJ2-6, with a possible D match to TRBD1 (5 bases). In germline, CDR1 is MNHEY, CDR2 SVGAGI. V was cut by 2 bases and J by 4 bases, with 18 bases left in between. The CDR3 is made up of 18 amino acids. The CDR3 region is CASSYPVTGSGGANVLTF. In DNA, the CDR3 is TGTGCCAGCAGTTACCCCGTCACAGGTTCCGGAGGGGCCAACGTCCTGACTTTC.

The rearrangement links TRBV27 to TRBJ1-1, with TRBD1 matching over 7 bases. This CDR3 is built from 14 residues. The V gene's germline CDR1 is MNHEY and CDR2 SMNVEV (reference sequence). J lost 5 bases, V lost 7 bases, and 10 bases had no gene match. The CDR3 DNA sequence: TGTGCCAGCACCGAGGTAGGGGGCTTGACTGAAGCTTTCTTT. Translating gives CASTEVGGLTEAFF.

The CDR3 reads CASSQDESYTF. CDR3 in DNA: TGCGCCAGCAGCCAAGACGAGAGCTACACCTTC. The chain carries TRBV4-1 and TRBJ1-2, with no clear D. CDR3 length: 11 amino acids. Deletions cut 0 bases from V and 9 bases from J, with 5 bases between. Germline CDR1 MGHRA, CDR2 YSYEKL.

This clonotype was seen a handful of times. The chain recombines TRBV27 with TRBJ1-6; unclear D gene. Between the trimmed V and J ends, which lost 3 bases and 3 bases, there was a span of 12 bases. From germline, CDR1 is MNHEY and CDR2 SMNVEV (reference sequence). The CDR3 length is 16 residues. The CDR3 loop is CASSFTLPNYNSPLHF. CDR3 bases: TGTGCCAGCAGTTTCACCTTACCCAACTATAATTCACCCCTCCACTTT.

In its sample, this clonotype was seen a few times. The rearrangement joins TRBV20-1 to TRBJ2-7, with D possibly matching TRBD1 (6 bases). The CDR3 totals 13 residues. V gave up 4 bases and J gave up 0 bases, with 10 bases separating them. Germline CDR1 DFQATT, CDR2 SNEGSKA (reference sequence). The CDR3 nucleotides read TGCAGTGCTAATGGACAGATCTCCTACGAGCAGTACTTC. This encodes CSANGQISYEQYF.

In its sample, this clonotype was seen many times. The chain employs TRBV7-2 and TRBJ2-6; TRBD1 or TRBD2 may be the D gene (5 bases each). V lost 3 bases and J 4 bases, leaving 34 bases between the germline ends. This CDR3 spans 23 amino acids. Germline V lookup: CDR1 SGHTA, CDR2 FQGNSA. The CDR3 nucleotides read TGTGCCAGCAGCTTTTGGGACGGCGGAGGCAGGCTAGAGGCTCTTTGGGGGGCCAACGTCCTGACTTTC. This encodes CASSFWDGGGRLEALWGANVLTF.

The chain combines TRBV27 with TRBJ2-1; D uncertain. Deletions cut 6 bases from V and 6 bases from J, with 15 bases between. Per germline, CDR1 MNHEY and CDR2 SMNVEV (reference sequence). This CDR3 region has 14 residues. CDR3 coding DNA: TGTGCCAGCAGCCCTTGGGGTCCCCTCAATGAGCAGTTCTTC. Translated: CASSPWGPLNEQFF.